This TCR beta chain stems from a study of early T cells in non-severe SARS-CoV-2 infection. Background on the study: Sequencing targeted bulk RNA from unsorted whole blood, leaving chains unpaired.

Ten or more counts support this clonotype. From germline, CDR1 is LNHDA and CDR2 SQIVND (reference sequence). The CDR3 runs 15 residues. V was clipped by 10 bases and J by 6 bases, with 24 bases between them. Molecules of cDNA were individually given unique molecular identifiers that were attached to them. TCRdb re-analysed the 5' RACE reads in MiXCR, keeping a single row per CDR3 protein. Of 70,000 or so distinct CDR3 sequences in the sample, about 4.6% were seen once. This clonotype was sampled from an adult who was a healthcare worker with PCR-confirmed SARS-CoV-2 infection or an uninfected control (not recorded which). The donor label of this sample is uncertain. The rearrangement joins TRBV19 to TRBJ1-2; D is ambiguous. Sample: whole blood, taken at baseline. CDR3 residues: CATWNSGPQRDGYTF. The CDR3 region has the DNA TGTGCCACCTGGAACTCCGGGCCCCAGCGCGATGGCTACACCTTC.